The entry that follows covers one TCR beta chain sequence. Antigen: not known. PCR amplification relied on 60 Vbeta primers (plus 13 Jbeta primers). TCRdb keeps only in-frame clones here, not all; method: immunoSEQ multiplex PCR. This table holds 150,000 to 200,000 clones, approximately 70% found once. The sample is drawn from a study of cytomegalovirus exposure and HLA in healthy donors. Whole-study results and caveats: The availability of immune exposure information extended only to CMV serostatus. Most TCR sequences were seen very rarely across donors, but some public TCRs occurred in many. A later analysis revealed that TCR association rates differed between HLA loci, peaking at DRB1 and bottoming out at HLA-C.

CDR1 and CDR2 (germline): SGHNT, YYREEE (reference sequence). The CDR3 runs to 16 residues. V gave up 4 bases and J gave up 4 bases; unmatched junction bases: 7. The sample taken for sequencing was PBMCs. V is TRBV5-4 and J is TRBJ2-3; 12 nucleotides match TRBD2. The TCR sequence derives from a woman aged 25 to 39 in good health and CMV-seronegative. The CDR3 region is CASSPPRLAGADTQYF. The CDR3 nucleotides are TGTGCCAGCAGCCCTCCCCGACTAGCGGGAGCAGATACGCAGTATTTT.